The entry below describes one T cell receptor beta chain. What it recognizes is unknown. The data are from a study of post-analysis software for immune sequencing data. Study-wide results and caveats: Several TRBV segments (TRBV5-6, TRBV5-1 and TRBV20-1 among them) occurred more frequently in patients than in controls.

The CDR3 runs to 16 residues. V was shortened by 5 bases and J by 8 bases, with 23 bases between the two germline ends. The germline gives CDR1 SGHAT, CDR2 FQNNGV. Each TCR beta cDNA library carried unique molecular identifiers. TCRdb re-analysed the PCR reads in MiXCR, keeping a single row per CDR3 protein. The sample has fewer than 700,000 distinct CDR3 sequences, roughly 45% seen once. The sequence derives from a girl aged 10-17 years with multiple sclerosis. Sequenced input: blood. The J gene is TRBJ2-3, the V gene TRBV11-2, with D perhaps assigned TRBD1 or TRBD2 (5 bases each). This chain's CDR3 is CASSGLRDGSFGTQYF. Here the CDR3 DNA reads TGTGCCAGCAGCGGTCTCCGGGACGGATCTTTCGGTACGCAGTATTTT.